These T cell receptor beta chains were read from a single sample in a study of shared clonotypes between healthy human individuals. Generated by immunoSEQ multiplex PCR, the TCRdb table keeps only in-frame clones and is missing some. The sample carries over a million clones, around three quarters recorded once. What was sequenced was memory CD4+ T cells from PBMCs. The receptor source for this set is a man between 18 and 35 years old in good health. Some clones in this sample may be carry-over from other donors' samples. Each CDR3 is given with its conserved first and last residue. D genes are given only for firm matches. Only part of the rows carry a size: once, few, many, or a class if the clone is expanded.

J gene: TRBJ2-2
CDR3 length: 16
D gene: TRBD2
V gene: TRBV4-1
clone size: NA
CDR3 DNA: TGCGCCAGCAGCCACGGGCTAGCGGGAGTTACCGGGGAGCTGTTTTTT
CDR3 protein: CASSHGLAGVTGELFF

J gene: TRBJ2-1
CDR3 length: 15
D gene: TRBD1
V gene: TRBV7-9
clone size: NA
CDR3 DNA: TGTGCCAGCAGCCCCGACAGGGTGATCGGGAATGAGCAGTTCTTC
CDR3 protein: CASSPDRVIGNEQFF

J gene: TRBJ2-7
CDR3 length: 15
D gene: TRBD2
V gene: TRBV27
clone size: NA
CDR3 DNA: TGTGCCAGCAGACGACTGGGCGGGAGGGGATACGAGCAGTACTTC
CDR3 protein: CASRRLGGRGYEQYF

J gene: TRBJ1-3
CDR3 length: 13
D gene: NA
V gene: TRBV28
clone size: NA
CDR3 DNA: TGTGCCAGCAGACGGACAGTTGGAAACACCATATATTTT
CDR3 protein: CASRRTVGNTIYF

J gene: TRBJ2-7
CDR3 length: 14
D gene: TRBD1
V gene: TRBV7-2
clone size: few
CDR3 DNA: TGTGCCAGCAGCTTGGGACAGGGGGCCTACGAGCAGTACTTC
CDR3 protein: CASSLGQGAYEQYF

J gene: TRBJ2-3
CDR3 length: 13
D gene: NA
V gene: TRBV28
clone size: NA
CDR3 DNA: TGTGCCAGCAGTCGTTGGCCCACAGATACGCAGTATTTT
CDR3 protein: CASSRWPTDTQYF

J gene: TRBJ2-7
CDR3 length: 14
D gene: TRBD2
V gene: TRBV5-4
clone size: NA
CDR3 DNA: TGTGCCAGCAGCTCAGCGGGAGCGCCCTACGAGCAGTACTTC
CDR3 protein: CASSSAGAPYEQYF

J gene: TRBJ1-1
CDR3 length: 15
D gene: NA
V gene: TRBV27
clone size: NA
CDR3 DNA: TGTGCCAGCAGTCCGTGGGGGACGGCCGCGGGAGGAGCTTTCTTT
CDR3 protein: CASSPWGTAAGGAFF

J gene: TRBJ2-7
CDR3 length: 14
D gene: TRBD1
V gene: TRBV2
clone size: once
CDR3 DNA: TGTGCCAGCAGCCCCGGGACAGGGGGTTACGAGCAGTACTTC
CDR3 protein: CASSPGTGGYEQYF

J gene: TRBJ1-2
CDR3 length: 15
D gene: TRBD1
V gene: TRBV7-2
clone size: NA
CDR3 DNA: TGTGCCAGCAGCGACAGGGTAGGCTCGAGCTATGGCTACACCTTC
CDR3 protein: CASSDRVGSSYGYTF

J gene: TRBJ2-2
CDR3 length: 19
D gene: TRBD1
V gene: TRBV19
clone size: NA
CDR3 DNA: TGTGCCAGTAGTATAATCGCCCTAGGGACAGGGGCCCAAACCGGGGAGCTGTTTTTT
CDR3 protein: CASSIIALGTGAQTGELFF

J gene: TRBJ2-7
CDR3 length: 14
D gene: NA
V gene: TRBV13
clone size: NA
CDR3 DNA: TGTGCCAGCAGCTTGAGGGGGGGCCCTTACGAGCAGTACTTC
CDR3 protein: CASSLRGGPYEQYF

J gene: TRBJ2-7
CDR3 length: 15
D gene: NA
V gene: TRBV10-3
clone size: NA
CDR3 DNA: TGTGCCACTCAGGGGGCAGCGGGGCTTTTCTACGAGCAGTACTTC
CDR3 protein: CATQGAAGLFYEQYF

J gene: TRBJ1-2
CDR3 length: 14
D gene: NA
V gene: TRBV19
clone size: NA
CDR3 DNA: TGTGCCAGTAGTATAGGTGGGGGCCTCTATGGCTACACCTTC
CDR3 protein: CASSIGGGLYGYTF

J gene: TRBJ1-4
CDR3 length: 15
D gene: NA
V gene: TRBV6-5
clone size: NA
CDR3 DNA: TGTGCCAGCAGTTACTCCGCAACAACTAATGAAAAACTGTTTTTT
CDR3 protein: CASSYSATTNEKLFF

J gene: TRBJ1-2
CDR3 length: 15
D gene: NA
V gene: TRBV18
clone size: NA
CDR3 DNA: TGTGCCAGCTCACCCGATGAAAACAGGGCATATGGCTACACCTTC
CDR3 protein: CASSPDENRAYGYTF

J gene: TRBJ2-1
CDR3 length: 17
D gene: NA
V gene: TRBV11-3
clone size: NA
CDR3 DNA: TGTGCCAGCAGCTTAGGTGTCGGGGAACACTCCTACAATGAGCAGTTCTTC
CDR3 protein: CASSLGVGEHSYNEQFF

J gene: TRBJ1-3
CDR3 length: 15
D gene: NA
V gene: TRBV18
clone size: NA
CDR3 DNA: TGTGCCAGCTCACCACAGGGCACGGCTGGAAACACCATATATTTT
CDR3 protein: CASSPQGTAGNTIYF

J gene: TRBJ1-2
CDR3 length: 13
D gene: TRBD1
V gene: TRBV5-4
clone size: NA
CDR3 DNA: TGTGCCAGCAGCTTCGGACAGGGAAGTGGCTACACCTTC
CDR3 protein: CASSFGQGSGYTF

J gene: TRBJ2-7
CDR3 length: 15
D gene: NA
V gene: TRBV6-9
clone size: NA
CDR3 DNA: TGTGCCAGCAGCCGCGACAGACTGGGAGCCTACGAGCAGTACTTC
CDR3 protein: CASSRDRLGAYEQYF

J gene: TRBJ2-2
CDR3 length: 15
D gene: NA
V gene: TRBV7-3
clone size: NA
CDR3 DNA: TGTGCCAGCAGCCCGCCGGGCGTGGGGACCGGGGAGCTGTTTTTT
CDR3 protein: CASSPPGVGTGELFF

J gene: TRBJ1-5
CDR3 length: 14
D gene: NA
V gene: TRBV6-6
clone size: NA
CDR3 DNA: TGTGCCAGCAGTTACGGACAGTCGGGTCAGCCCCAGCATTTT
CDR3 protein: CASSYGQSGQPQHF

J gene: TRBJ2-5
CDR3 length: 14
D gene: NA
V gene: TRBV4-1
clone size: NA
CDR3 DNA: TGCGCCAGCAGCCAGACCCAGAGCCAAGAGACCCAGTACTTC
CDR3 protein: CASSQTQSQETQYF

J gene: TRBJ1-1
CDR3 length: 14
D gene: NA
V gene: TRBV13
clone size: many
CDR3 DNA: TGTGCCAGCACTAGGGGCAGGGCCAACACTGAAGCTTTCTTT
CDR3 protein: CASTRGRANTEAFF

J gene: TRBJ2-2
CDR3 length: 16
D gene: TRBD2
V gene: TRBV5-1
clone size: NA
CDR3 DNA: TGCGCCAGCAGCTTGCAAATAGCGGGAGGCGCCGGGGAGCTGTTTTTT
CDR3 protein: CASSLQIAGGAGELFF

J gene: TRBJ2-7
CDR3 length: 20
D gene: NA
V gene: TRBV2
clone size: NA
CDR3 DNA: TGTGCCAGCAGGGGACAGGGCTCCAGGTCCAGCGGGAGGGCCTCCTACGAGCAGTACTTC
CDR3 protein: CASRGQGSRSSGRASYEQYF

J gene: TRBJ2-7
CDR3 length: 13
D gene: TRBD1
V gene: TRBV28
clone size: NA
CDR3 DNA: TGTGCCAGTATATCGACAGGGTCCTACGAGCAGTACTTC
CDR3 protein: CASISTGSYEQYF

J gene: TRBJ2-5
CDR3 length: 13
D gene: TRBD2
V gene: TRBV29-1
clone size: NA
CDR3 DNA: TGCAGCGTTGAATTGTCAGCGGGAAAGACCCAGTACTTC
CDR3 protein: CSVELSAGKTQYF

J gene: TRBJ2-5
CDR3 length: 13
D gene: TRBD1
V gene: TRBV10-2
clone size: NA
CDR3 DNA: TGCGCCAGCAGGCAGGGGGCACGGGAGACCCAGTACTTC
CDR3 protein: CASRQGARETQYF

J gene: TRBJ1-3
CDR3 length: 15
D gene: NA
V gene: TRBV7-3
clone size: NA
CDR3 DNA: TGTGCCAGCAGCCGCCGCGTGGGCAGTGGAAACACCATATATTTT
CDR3 protein: CASSRRVGSGNTIYF

J gene: TRBJ2-1
CDR3 length: 16
D gene: NA
V gene: TRBV27
clone size: NA
CDR3 DNA: TGTGCCAGCAGTTTGAGTGAGCACTACTCCTACAATGAGCAGTTCTTC
CDR3 protein: CASSLSEHYSYNEQFF

J gene: TRBJ2-5
CDR3 length: 16
D gene: TRBD1
V gene: TRBV5-1
clone size: NA
CDR3 DNA: TGCGCCAGCAGCTTATATAAGACAGGGCCCCAGGAGACCCAGTACTTC
CDR3 protein: CASSLYKTGPQETQYF